This T cell receptor (beta chain) was identified in a study of beta chain features in type 1 diabetes. The overall study: On cell yields, gender and age, patients and healthy donors were similar.

V lost 7 bases and J 0 bases, leaving 9 bases between the germline ends. Germline lookup yields CDR1 MDHEN and CDR2 SYDVKM. This CDR3 is 13 amino acids long. Expressed TCRB transcripts were sequenced after all isolated RNA was converted to cDNA. Assay: immunoSEQ multiplex PCR; the TCRdb copy retains only in-frame clones and omits some. The table shows a few hundred thousand clones, with around 10% occurring only once. Study-wide results and limits: Naive, central memory and regulatory TCRB repertoires appeared more similar among patients than healthy donors. Type 1 diabetes patients showed fewer insertions and more deletions at VDJ junctions. For Type 1 diabetes patients, all four CD4+ subsets carried TCRB CDR3s that were moderately but significantly shorter.

This clone was detected only a few times. Its target is unknown. The source material was central memory CD4+ T cells from blood. This receptor was identified in a man in his thirties or forties with type 1 diabetes. The rearrangement joins TRBV28 to TRBJ1-2; unclear D gene. CDR3 protein: CASTDASNYGYTF. In DNA form, the CDR3 reads TGTGCCAGCACCGACGCCTCTAACTATGGCTACACCTTC.